The 22 T cell receptor beta chains listed next were all sequenced from one sample in a study of early T cells in non-severe SARS-CoV-2 infection. TCRdb re-derived calls from the 5' RACE reads in MiXCR, one entry per CDR3 protein. The table lists some 82,000 distinct CDR3 sequences, about an eighth of them singletons. The specimen comprised whole blood, sampled at baseline. The receptors come from an adult who was a healthcare worker with PCR-confirmed SARS-CoV-2 infection or an uninfected control (not recorded which).

This chain connects TRBV10-2 to TRBJ2-4; 10 bases are shared with TRBD1. Germline-derived CDR1 and CDR2 are WSHSY and SAAADI. V gave up 3 bases and J gave up 9 bases; unmatched junction bases: 8. This CDR3 has 15 amino acids. CDR3 bases: TGCGCCAGCAGTGAACCCCGGACAGGGGGTGCCATTCAGTACTTC. This codes for CASSEPRTGGAIQYF.

Only a few counts were recorded for this clonotype. The chain uses TRBV7-9 and TRBJ1-1; maybe TRBD1 (5 bases). V dropped 5 bases and J dropped 8 bases, with 15 bases sitting between them. Germline CDR1 and CDR2: SEHNR and FQNEAQ (reference sequence). This CDR3 comprises 13 residues. The chain's CDR3 is CASSRDSGREAFF. CDR3 bases: TGTGCCAGCAGCCGTGACAGTGGAAGGGAAGCTTTCTTT.

This clonotype was counted many times. This chain uses TRBV7-8 with TRBJ2-3; perhaps TRBD2 as D (5 bases). Germline V gene lookup returns CDR1 SGHVS and CDR2 FQNEAQ. This CDR3 region has 17 residues. Trimming pared 4 bases from V and 0 bases from J, leaving 17 bases between. The CDR3 loop reads CASSSRGGSTSTDTQYF. In nucleotides, the CDR3 is TGTGCCAGCAGCTCACGTGGTGGGAGTACTAGCACAGATACGCAGTATTTT.

This clonotype was detected only a few times. This chain links TRBV24-1 with TRBJ1-2, with 8 bases aligning to TRBD1. The CDR3 extends over 15 amino acids. The V segment lost 3 bases and the J segment 6 bases; nucleotides outside the gene matches: 8. CDR1 KGHDR and CDR2 SFDVKD come from the germline V gene. The CDR3 protein is CATSDPRTGTNGYTF. CDR3 nucleotide sequence: TGTGCCACCAGTGATCCGAGGACAGGGACGAATGGCTACACCTTC.

This clonotype was picked up many times. This chain connects TRBV6-1 to TRBJ2-3; 11 bases map to TRBD2. Germline V gene lookup returns CDR1 MNHNS and CDR2 SASEGT. After removal of 8 bases from V and 4 bases from J, the junction contained 11 bases not matched to a gene. The CDR3 runs to 16 residues. The DNA for the CDR3 is TGTGCCAGCCGATCTCAACCGGGACTAGCGGCAGATACGCAGTATTTT. Encoded protein: CASRSQPGLAADTQYF.

The chain recombines TRBV29-1 with TRBJ1-2; 9 bases align to TRBD1. The CDR3 loop spans 15 amino acids. Germline V gives CDR1 SQVTM, CDR2 ANQGSEA. V lost 7 bases, J lost 3 bases, and 12 bases stayed unmatched. The CDR3: CSATTAGQGDYGYTF. The CDR3 nucleotides read TGCAGCGCCACAACGGCGGGACAGGGCGACTATGGCTACACCTTC.

This clonotype was seen a few times. The chain couples TRBV11-2 to TRBJ2-5, with D possibly TRBD2 on 5 matching bases. This CDR3 is built from 13 residues. Germline-derived CDR1 and CDR2 are SGHAT and FQNNGV. V was trimmed by 2 bases and J by 4 bases, leaving 8 bases between them. The CDR3 DNA reads as TGTGCCAGCAGCTTATACCGGGGAGAGACCCAGTACTTC. Amino acid sequence: CASSLYRGETQYF.

This clonotype has only a few counts. The V gene is TRBV5-4, the J gene TRBJ2-5; 9 nucleotides match TRBD2. V gave up 4 bases and J gave up 3 bases; unmatched junction bases: 10. CDR1 is SGHNT and CDR2 is YYREEE in the germline V gene (reference sequence). This CDR3 is 16 amino acids long. The CDR3 nucleotides read TGTGCCAGCAGCCCGGGCCAGCGGGGGGCAGAAGAGACCCAGTACTTC. Translated, it gives CASSPGQRGAEETQYF.

This clonotype was detected many times. The chain joins TRBV6-6 to TRBJ1-1; D call uncertain. This CDR3 is 12 amino acids long. The V gene's germline CDR1 is MNHNY and CDR2 SVGAGI (reference sequence). With 5 bases removed from V and 4 bases from J, the gap between germline ends came to 8 bases. The CDR3 spells CASSRPGTEAFF. CDR3 in DNA: TGTGCCAGCAGTCGTCCGGGCACTGAAGCTTTCTTT.

This clonotype has more than one count but fewer than ten. The V gene is TRBV2, the J gene TRBJ1-1; the D gene is possibly TRBD1 (5 bases). The CDR3 runs 13 residues. Trimming pared 6 bases from V and 8 bases from J, leaving 16 bases between. Looked up from germline, CDR1 is SNHLY and CDR2 is FYNNEI. The CDR3 DNA sequence: TGTGCCAGCAGCGGTAGGCAGGGCCTGGAAGCTTTCTTT. This gives the protein CASSGRQGLEAFF.

A few counts support this clonotype. This chain connects TRBV7-9 to TRBJ1-6; D is undetermined. In germline, CDR1 is SEHNR, CDR2 FQNEAQ (reference sequence). The CDR3 is 16 amino acids. Trimming pared 0 bases from V and 10 bases from J, leaving 16 bases between. The DNA for the CDR3 is TGTGCCAGCAGCTTAGCGGTCGGGCGAGGAGGGTCACCCCTCCACTTT. Residues: CASSLAVGRGGSPLHF. Drawing the rest from reference TRBV7-9 and TRBJ1-6, the complete variable domain is DTGVSQNPRHKITKRGQNVTFRCDPISEHNRLYWYRQTLGQGPEFLTYFQNEAQLEKSRLLSDRFSAERPKGSFSTLEIQRTEQGDSAMYLCASSLAVGRGGSPLHFGNGTRLTVT.

Many counts were recorded for this clonotype. The chain employs TRBV27 and TRBJ1-6; tentatively, D is TRBD1 (5 bases). The CDR3 runs to 15 residues. V was clipped by 4 bases and J by 6 bases, with 13 bases between them. CDR1 and CDR2 (germline): MNHEY, SMNVEV (reference sequence). CDR3 sequence reads: CASSWRGTANSPLHF. CDR3 coding DNA: TGTGCCAGCAGTTGGCGGGGGACGGCTAATTCACCCCTCCACTTT.

A remark on this clonotype: This may come from a read error, since a much larger clone is one base off. Since no conserved phenylalanine or tryptophan closes the CDR3, a read error is the likely cause. The rearrangement joins TRBV6-2 or TRBV6-3 to TRBJ2-7; D gene uncertain. CDR1 and CDR2 (germline): MNHEY, SVGEGT. This CDR3 is 13 amino acids long. Trimming shortened V by 4 bases and J by 4 bases, and 11 bases separated the two germline ends. The DNA for the CDR3 is TGTGCCAGCAGTTCGTCAGTTCCATACGAGCAGTACTAC. Its protein is CASSSSVPYEQYY.

The table lists this clonotype with many counts. The rearrangement uses TRBV19 and TRBJ1-1, with TRBD1 as a possible D gene (5 bases). Germline V gene data show CDR1 as LNHDA and CDR2 as SQIVND (reference sequence). The CDR3 totals 14 residues. Trimming shortened V by 7 bases and J by 3 bases, and 15 bases separated the two germline ends. Written as DNA, the CDR3 is TGTGCCAGTACCGGTCGGGGCAGCTACACTGAAGCTTTCTTT. Translation: CASTGRGSYTEAFF.

This clonotype was recorded many times. The chain combines TRBV7-9 with TRBJ1-6; D might be TRBD1 (6 bases). The germline V and J ends were trimmed by 1 base and 6 bases, with 10 bases remaining between them. From germline, CDR1 is SEHNR and CDR2 FQNEAQ (reference sequence). This CDR3 has 15 amino acids. The CDR3 DNA reads as TGTGCCAGCAGCTTAGTCGGGACACCTAATTCACCCCTCCACTTT. This codes for CASSLVGTPNSPLHF.

The chain is built from TRBV30 and TRBJ2-3, with TRBD2 matching over 13 bases. CDR1 and CDR2 from the germline V gene are GTSNPN and SVGIG (reference sequence). This CDR3 has 16 amino acids. J lost 3 bases, V lost 3 bases, and 6 bases had no gene match. Here the CDR3 DNA reads TGTGCCTGGAGATGGGGACTAGCGGGACGTACAGATACGCAGTATTTT. Its protein product is CAWRWGLAGRTDTQYF.

The chain carries TRBV10-3 and TRBJ2-7; 8 bases map to TRBD2. The ends lost 11 bases at V and 3 bases at J; junction bases unmatched: 15. Germline lookup yields CDR1 ENHRY and CDR2 SYGVKD. This CDR3 has 15 amino acids. The CDR3 nucleotides read TGTGCCGTCCTTTCAGCGGGAGCCCCGAGCTACGAGCAGTACTTC. It yields the protein CAVLSAGAPSYEQYF.

V is TRBV9 and J is TRBJ1-6; 8 bases align to TRBD1. The CDR3 runs 16 residues. V shed 4 bases, J shed 8 bases, and the junction held 11 bases outside the gene matches. Germline V CDR1 and CDR2: SGDLS, YYNGEE. The CDR3 region has the DNA TGTGCCAGCAGCACACGAGGCGACAGGGGTCATTCACCCCTCCACTTT. Its translation is CASSTRGDRGHSPLHF.

The CDR3 sequence: CASSLDALAFEQYF. The CDR3 DNA is TGTGCCAGCAGCTTGGATGCACTAGCGTTCGAGCAGTACTTC. The gene calls are TRBV5-4 and TRBJ2-7; 7 bases are shared with TRBD2. V lost 0 bases, J lost 6 bases, and 6 bases stayed unmatched. From germline, CDR1 is SGHNT and CDR2 YYREEE (reference sequence). The CDR3 runs to 14 residues.

The V call is TRBV11-2, the J call TRBJ2-5, with 12 bases lining up with TRBD1. Per the germline V gene, CDR1 is SGHAT and CDR2 is FQNNGV. The CDR3 loop spans 18 amino acids. J was trimmed by 4 bases and V by 1 base; bases with no gene match: 10. CDR3 amino acids: CASSLAVRDRGLRETQYF. CDR3 nucleotide sequence: TGTGCCAGCAGCTTAGCCGTACGGGACAGGGGGCTTAGAGAGACCCAGTACTTC.

This clonotype has only a few counts. V is TRBV10-3 and J is TRBJ2-7; D is undetermined. Germline loops: CDR1 ENHRY, CDR2 SYGVKD. With 4 bases removed from V and 2 bases from J, the gap between germline ends came to 9 bases. The CDR3 runs 13 residues. This CDR3 reads CAISAGRTYEQYF. The CDR3, as DNA: TGTGCCATCAGTGCTGGGCGGACCTACGAGCAGTACTTC.

This clonotype was seen a handful of times. The chain carries TRBV20-1 and TRBJ2-5; a weak D match, TRBD2 (6 bases). CDR3 size: 14 residues. CDR1 and CDR2 (germline): DFQATT, SNEGSKA (reference sequence). V was cut by 6 bases and J by 6 bases, with 20 bases left in between. The CDR3 spells CSADEGTPIQTQYF. In DNA form, the CDR3 reads TGCAGTGCGGACGAGGGGACTCCCATCCAGACCCAGTACTTC.